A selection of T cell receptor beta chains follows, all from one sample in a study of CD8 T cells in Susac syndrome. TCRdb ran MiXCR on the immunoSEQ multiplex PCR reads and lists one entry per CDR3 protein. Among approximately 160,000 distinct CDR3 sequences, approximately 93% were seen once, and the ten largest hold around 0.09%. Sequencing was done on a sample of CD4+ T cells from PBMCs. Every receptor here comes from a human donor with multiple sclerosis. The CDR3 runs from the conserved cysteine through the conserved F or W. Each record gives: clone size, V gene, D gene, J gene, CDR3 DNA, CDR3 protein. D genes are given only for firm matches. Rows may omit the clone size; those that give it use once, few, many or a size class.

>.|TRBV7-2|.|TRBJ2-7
TGTGCCAGCAGCTTAGCCCCCATATTCGAGCAGTACTTC
CASSLAPIFEQYF
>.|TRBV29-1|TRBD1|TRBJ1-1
TGCAGCGTGGTCCCGGGACAGGGGTTGATGAACACTGAAGCTTTCTTT
CSVVPGQGLMNTEAFF
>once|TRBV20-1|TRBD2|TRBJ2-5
TGCAGTGCTAGACCGACACTAGCGGGTTTCCAAGAGACCCAGTACTTC
CSARPTLAGFQETQYF
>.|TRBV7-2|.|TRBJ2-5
TGTGCCAGCAGCTTACGGGCAGGGGAAGAGACCCAGTACTTC
CASSLRAGEETQYF
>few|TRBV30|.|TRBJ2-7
TGTGCCTGGAGCCCCCAAGGCTACGAGCAGTACTTC
CAWSPQGYEQYF
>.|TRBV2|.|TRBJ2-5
TGTGCCAGCAGTACCGGATGGAGCCAAGAGACCCAGTACTTC
CASSTGWSQETQYF
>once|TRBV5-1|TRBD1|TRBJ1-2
TGCGCCAGCAGCTTGGGTGGACAGGCCGGCTATGGCTACACCTTC
CASSLGGQAGYGYTF
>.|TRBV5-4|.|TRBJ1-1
TGTGCCAGCAGCTTGGGTGGTAGGGTGAACACTGAAGCTTTCTTT
CASSLGGRVNTEAFF
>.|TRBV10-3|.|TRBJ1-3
TGTGCCATCAGCCAGGGACCGCACGGAAACACCATATATTTT
CAISQGPHGNTIYF
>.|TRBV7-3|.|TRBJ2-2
TGTGCCAGCAGCCAAAACGCGAACACCGGGGAGCTGTTTTTT
CASSQNANTGELFF
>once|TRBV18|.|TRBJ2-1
TGTGCCAGCTCGACGATGATGAACAATGAGCAGTTCTTC
CASSTMMNNEQFF
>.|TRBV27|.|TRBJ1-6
TGTGCCAGCAGTTCCCCACAGGGAAGCTCCTATAATTCACCCCTCCACTTT
CASSSPQGSSYNSPLHF
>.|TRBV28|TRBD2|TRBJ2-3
TGTGCCAGCAGCCAGCGGGGGGGCACAGATACGCAGTATTTT
CASSQRGGTDTQYF
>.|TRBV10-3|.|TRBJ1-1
TGTGCCATCAGTGAGTCGACGGGGGGGACTGAAGCTTTCTTT
CAISESTGGTEAFF
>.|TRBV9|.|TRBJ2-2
TGTGCCAGCAGCGTAGAATTCGGCGGGGAGCTGTTTTTT
CASSVEFGGELFF
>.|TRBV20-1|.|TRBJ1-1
TGCAGTGCTTTACAGGAGGTTAACACTGAAGCTTTCTTT
CSALQEVNTEAFF
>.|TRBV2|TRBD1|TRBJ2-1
TGTGCCAGCAGGACAAGGACAGGGCGGTCCTACAATGAGCAGTTCTTC
CASRTRTGRSYNEQFF
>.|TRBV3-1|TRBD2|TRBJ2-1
TGTGCCAGCAGCGCTACCAGGGCTAGCGGGAGGTACAATGAGCAGTTCTTC
CASSATRASGRYNEQFF
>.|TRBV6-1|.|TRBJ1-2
TGTGCCAGCAGTGAAGGGGGCTATGGCTACACCTTC
CASSEGGYGYTF
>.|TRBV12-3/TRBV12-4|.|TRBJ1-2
TGTGCCAGCAGTTTATTCGGTATAGATGGCTACACCTTC
CASSLFGIDGYTF
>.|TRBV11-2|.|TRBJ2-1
TGTGCCAGCAGCCCCTGGGGCGGCTCCTACAATGAGCAGTTCTTC
CASSPWGGSYNEQFF
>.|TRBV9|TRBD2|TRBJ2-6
TGTGCCAGCAGCGCTAGACTAGCGGATAACTCTGGGGCCAACGTCCTGACTTTC
CASSARLADNSGANVLTF
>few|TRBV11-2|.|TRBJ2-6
TGTGCCAGCAGCGGGACCGCGTCTGGGGCCAACGTCCTGACTTTC
CASSGTASGANVLTF
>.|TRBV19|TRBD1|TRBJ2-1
TGTGCCAGTAGTATAATACTGACAGGGGGCCTGGAAAATGAGCAGTTCTTC
CASSIILTGGLENEQFF
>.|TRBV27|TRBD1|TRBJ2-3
TGTGCCAGCAGTCTCAGGGGGAACGCAGATACGCAGTATTTT
CASSLRGNADTQYF
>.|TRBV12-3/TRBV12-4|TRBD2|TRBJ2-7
TGTGCCAGCACCGGGACTAGCGCCTCCTACGAGCAGTACTTC
CASTGTSASYEQYF
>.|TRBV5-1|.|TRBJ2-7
TGCGCCAGCAGCTTACAGGTTACCTACGAGCAGTACTTC
CASSLQVTYEQYF
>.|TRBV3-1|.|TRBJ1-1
TGTGCCAGCAGCCAGGCGGGGGCGCAAACTGAAGCTTTCTTT
CASSQAGAQTEAFF
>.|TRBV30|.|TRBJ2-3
TGTGCCTGGAGTGTACAGGGTTCAGATACGCAGTATTTT
CAWSVQGSDTQYF
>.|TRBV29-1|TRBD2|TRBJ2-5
TGCAGCGCTCCTAGCGGCGGGGGGGAGACCCAGTACTTC
CSAPSGGGETQYF
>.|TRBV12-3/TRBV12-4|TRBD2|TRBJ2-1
TGTGCCAGCAGTCCCGCGACTAGCGGCTACAATGAGCAGTTCTTC
CASSPATSGYNEQFF
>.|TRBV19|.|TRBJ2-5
TGTGCCAGTAGTATCCCCCCAGAGACCCAGTACTTC
CASSIPPETQYF
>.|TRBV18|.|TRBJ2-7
TGTGCCAGCTCACCCAGGACCTCCTACGAGCAGTACTTC
CASSPRTSYEQYF
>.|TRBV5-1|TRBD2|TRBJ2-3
TGCGCCAGCAGCCTAGACGGACTAGCGGCCACAGATACGCAGTATTTT
CASSLDGLAATDTQYF
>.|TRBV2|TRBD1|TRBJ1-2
TGTGCCAGCAGCTTAACAGGGGATGGCTACACCTTC
CASSLTGDGYTF
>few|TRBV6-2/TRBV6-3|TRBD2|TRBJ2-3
TGTGCCAGCAGTTACCCCCCTCAGCGGGGGTTCACAGATACGCAGTATTTT
CASSYPPQRGFTDTQYF
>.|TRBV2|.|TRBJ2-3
TGTGCCAGTAAACCAGACACAGATACGCAGTATTTT
CASKPDTDTQYF
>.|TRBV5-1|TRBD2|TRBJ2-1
TGCGCCAGCAGGGCGGGACTACCACACAATGAGCAGTTCTTC
CASRAGLPHNEQFF
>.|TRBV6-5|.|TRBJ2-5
TGTGCCAGCAGTTACGGCGTAATGGAGACCCAGTACTTC
CASSYGVMETQYF
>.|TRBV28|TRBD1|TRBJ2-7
TGTGCCAGCAGGTCGGGACAGGGGAACTTCTACGAGCAGTACTTC
CASRSGQGNFYEQYF
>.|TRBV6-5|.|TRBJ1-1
TGTGCCAGCAGTGACAGACGAAGCACTGAAGCTTTCTTT
CASSDRRSTEAFF